This T cell receptor (beta chain) was profiled in a study of CD8 T cells in ankylosing spondylitis. Study-wide points: Significant enrichment of disease-linked clones was reportedly seen in matched ankylosing spondylitis synovial fluid.

Researchers built TCR beta libraries using quantitative 5'-RACE with molecular barcodes. TCRdb processed the 5' RACE reads anew with MiXCR; each CDR3 protein has one entry. The profile shows roughly 190,000 distinct CDR3 sequences, over 10% of them singletons. Germline V CDR1 and CDR2: MGHRA, YSYEKL. V shed 3 bases and J shed 4 bases, with 16 bases lying between them. The CDR3 extends over 15 amino acids. This clonotype came up a few times. Its target is unknown. V and J are TRBV4-1 and TRBJ2-7; a weak D match, TRBD2 (5 bases). The receptor was isolated from a male donor with ankylosing spondylitis or in good health (not recorded which). Sequences were obtained from blood, either unsorted or a sorted T cell fraction (not recorded which). The CDR3 is CASSQDRDPGYEQYF. The CDR3 DNA reads as TGCGCCAGCAGCCAGGACCGGGATCCCGGATACGAGCAGTACTTC.